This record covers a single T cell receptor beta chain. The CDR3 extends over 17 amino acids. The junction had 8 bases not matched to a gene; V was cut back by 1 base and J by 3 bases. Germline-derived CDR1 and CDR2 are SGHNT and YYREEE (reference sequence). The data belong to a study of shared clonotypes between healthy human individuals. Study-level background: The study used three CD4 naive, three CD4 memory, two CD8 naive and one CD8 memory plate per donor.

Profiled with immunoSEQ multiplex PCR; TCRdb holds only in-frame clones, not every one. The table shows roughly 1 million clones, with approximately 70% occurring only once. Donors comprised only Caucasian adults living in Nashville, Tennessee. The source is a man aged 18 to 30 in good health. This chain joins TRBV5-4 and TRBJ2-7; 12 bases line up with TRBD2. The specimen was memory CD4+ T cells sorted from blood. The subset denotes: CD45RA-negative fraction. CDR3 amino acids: CASSLRTSGKSNYEQYF. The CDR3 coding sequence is TGTGCCAGCAGCTTGAGGACTAGCGGGAAATCAAACTACGAGCAGTACTTC.